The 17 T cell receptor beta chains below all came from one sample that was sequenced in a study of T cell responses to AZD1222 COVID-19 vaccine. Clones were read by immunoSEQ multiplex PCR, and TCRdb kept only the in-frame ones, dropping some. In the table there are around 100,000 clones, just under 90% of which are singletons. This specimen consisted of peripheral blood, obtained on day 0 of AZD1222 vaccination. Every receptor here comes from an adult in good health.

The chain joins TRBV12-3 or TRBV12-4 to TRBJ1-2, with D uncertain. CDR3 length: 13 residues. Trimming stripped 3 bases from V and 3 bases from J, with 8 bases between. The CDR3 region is CASSLRDYYGYTF. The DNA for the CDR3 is TGTGCCAGCAGTTTGAGGGATTACTATGGCTACACCTTC.

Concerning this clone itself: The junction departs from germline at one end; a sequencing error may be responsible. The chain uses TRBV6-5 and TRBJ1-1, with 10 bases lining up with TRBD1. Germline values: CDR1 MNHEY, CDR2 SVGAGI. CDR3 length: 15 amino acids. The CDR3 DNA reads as TGTGCCAGCAGGGAGGACAGGGGGTCGAACGCTGAAGCTTTCTTT. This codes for CASREDRGSNAEAFF.

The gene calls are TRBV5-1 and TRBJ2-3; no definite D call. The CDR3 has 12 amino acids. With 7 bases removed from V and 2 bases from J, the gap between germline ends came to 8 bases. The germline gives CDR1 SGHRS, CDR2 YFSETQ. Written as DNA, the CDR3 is TGCGCCAGCGGAGTAAACACAGATACGCAGTATTTT. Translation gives CASGVNTDTQYF.

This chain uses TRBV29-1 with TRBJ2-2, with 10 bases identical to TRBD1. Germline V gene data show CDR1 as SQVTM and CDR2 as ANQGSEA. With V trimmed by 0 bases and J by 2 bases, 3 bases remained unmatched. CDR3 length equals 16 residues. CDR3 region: CSVEDWDRGNTGELFF. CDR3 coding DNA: TGCAGCGTTGAAGATTGGGACAGGGGAAACACCGGGGAGCTGTTTTTT.

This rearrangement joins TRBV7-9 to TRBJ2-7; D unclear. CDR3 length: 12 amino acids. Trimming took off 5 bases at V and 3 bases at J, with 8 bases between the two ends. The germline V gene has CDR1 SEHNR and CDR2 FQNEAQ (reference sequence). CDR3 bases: TGTGCCAGCAGCCCTAGACTCTACGAGCAGTACTTC. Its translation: CASSPRLYEQYF.

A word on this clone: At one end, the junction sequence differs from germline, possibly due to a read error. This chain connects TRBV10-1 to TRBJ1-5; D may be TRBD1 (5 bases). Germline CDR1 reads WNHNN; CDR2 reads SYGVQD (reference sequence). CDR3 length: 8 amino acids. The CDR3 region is CASGDETF. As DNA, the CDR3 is TGCGCCAGCGGGGACGAGACTTTT.

The CDR3 sequence: CASSHPPGYGYTF. The CDR3 DNA is TGTGCCAGCAGCCATCCCCCCGGCTATGGCTACACCTTC. This chain uses TRBV3-1 (or the pseudogene TRBV3-2) with TRBJ1-2; D not resolved. V was trimmed by 3 bases and J by 4 bases, leaving 9 bases between them. The CDR3 has 13 residues. The germline V gene has CDR1 LGHDT and CDR2 YNNKEL (reference sequence).

The CDR3 spells CASNPTGVNTGELFF. In DNA, the CDR3 is TGTGCCAGCAATCCGACAGGGGTGAACACCGGGGAGCTGTTTTTT. The chain couples TRBV6-5 to TRBJ2-2; 8 bases align to TRBD1. This CDR3 has 15 residues. From germline, CDR1 is MNHEY and CDR2 SVGAGI. J lost 1 base, V lost 7 bases, and 5 bases had no gene match.

CDR3 DNA: TGTGCCAGCAGCCAATTTCGGCTGGAGGGCACTGAAGCTTTCTTT. It encodes CASSQFRLEGTEAFF. This rearrangement joins TRBV16 to TRBJ1-1; no clear D gene. Germline assignment: CDR1 KGHSY and CDR2 FQNENV. The V gene lost 1 base and the J gene lost 4 bases, with 13 bases spanning the gap. This CDR3 is 15 amino acids long.

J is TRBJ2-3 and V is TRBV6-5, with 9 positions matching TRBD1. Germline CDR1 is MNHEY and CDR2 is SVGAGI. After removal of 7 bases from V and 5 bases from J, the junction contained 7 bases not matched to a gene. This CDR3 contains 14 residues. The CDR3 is CASTQDRGGDTQYF. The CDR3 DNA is TGTGCCAGCACCCAGGACAGGGGTGGAGATACGCAGTATTTT.

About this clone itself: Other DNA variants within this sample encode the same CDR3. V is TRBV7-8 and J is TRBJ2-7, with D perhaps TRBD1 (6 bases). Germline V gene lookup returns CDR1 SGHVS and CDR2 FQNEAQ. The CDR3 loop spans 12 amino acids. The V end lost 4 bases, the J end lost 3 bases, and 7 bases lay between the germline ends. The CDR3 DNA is TGTGCCAGCAGCTGGGACAACTACGAGCAGTACTTC. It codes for CASSWDNYEQYF.

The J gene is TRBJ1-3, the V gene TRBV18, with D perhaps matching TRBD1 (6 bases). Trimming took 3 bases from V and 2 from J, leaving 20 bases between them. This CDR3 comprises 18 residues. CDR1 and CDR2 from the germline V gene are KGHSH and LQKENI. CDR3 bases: TGTGCCAGCTCACCCCAATCCAGGGACAATACTGCTGGAAACACCATATATTTT. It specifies CASSPQSRDNTAGNTIYF.

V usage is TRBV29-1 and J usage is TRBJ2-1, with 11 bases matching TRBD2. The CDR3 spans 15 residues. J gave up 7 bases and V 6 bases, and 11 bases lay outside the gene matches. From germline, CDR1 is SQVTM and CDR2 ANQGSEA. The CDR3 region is CSVADTSGRRNEQFF. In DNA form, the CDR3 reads TGCAGCGTGGCCGACACTAGCGGGAGAAGGAATGAGCAGTTCTTC.

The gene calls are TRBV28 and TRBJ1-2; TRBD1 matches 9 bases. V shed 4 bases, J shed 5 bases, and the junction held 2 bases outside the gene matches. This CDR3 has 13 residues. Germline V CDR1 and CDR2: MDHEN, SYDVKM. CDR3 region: CASSSGQGYGYTF. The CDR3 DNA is TGTGCCAGCAGTTCAGGACAGGGGTATGGCTACACCTTC.

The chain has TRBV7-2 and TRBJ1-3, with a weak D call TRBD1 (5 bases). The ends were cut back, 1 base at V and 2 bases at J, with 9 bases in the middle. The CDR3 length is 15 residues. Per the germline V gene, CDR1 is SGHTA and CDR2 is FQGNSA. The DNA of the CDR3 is TGTGCCAGCAGCTTAGGCCCGGGGGCTGGAAACACCATATATTTT. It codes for CASSLGPGAGNTIYF.

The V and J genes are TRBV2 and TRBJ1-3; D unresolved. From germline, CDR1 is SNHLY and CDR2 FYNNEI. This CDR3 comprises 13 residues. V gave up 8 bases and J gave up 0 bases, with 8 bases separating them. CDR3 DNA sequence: TGTGCCAGCGCCCAGAGCTCTGGAAACACCATATATTTT. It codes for CASAQSSGNTIYF.

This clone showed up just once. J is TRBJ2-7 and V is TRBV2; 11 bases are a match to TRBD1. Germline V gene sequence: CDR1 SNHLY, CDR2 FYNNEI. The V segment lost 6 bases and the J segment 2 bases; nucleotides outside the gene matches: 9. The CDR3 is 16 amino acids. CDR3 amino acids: CASRLSSGQGAYEQYF. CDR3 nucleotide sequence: TGTGCCAGCAGGTTATCCTCGGGACAGGGGGCCTACGAGCAGTACTTC.